This T cell receptor (beta chain) was recorded in a study of a mutant IDH1 vaccine in newly diagnosed glioma. As for the study in general: Vaccine dosing followed radiotherapy by 4-6 weeks, or accompanied temozolomide cycles. Sex among treated patients split around 62% male, around 38% female; mean age was approximately 38 years. Prior therapy was radiotherapy, temozolomide, or both; most received both.

As regards this clone: Its specificity is unknown.

TCRdb keeps only in-frame clones here, not all; method: immunoSEQ multiplex PCR. The sample shows around 11,000 clones, about 91% of them seen only once. This CDR3 comprises 16 residues. CDR1 MNHNS and CDR2 SASEGT come from the germline V gene. After removal of 4 bases from V and 3 bases from J, the junction contained 9 bases not matched to a gene. The time point was: week 23, last vaccination. A single vaccine dose contained 300 ug of mutant IDH1 20-mer peptide, and topical imiquimod was used with it. In every donor, the tumor was a new WHO grade 3 or 4 IDH1-mutant, ATRX-lost astrocytoma. Sample: PBMCs, taken from a glioma patient whose treatment included an IDH1 peptide vaccine. This chain connects TRBV6-1 to TRBJ2-1; TRBD2 aligns across 7 bases. The sequence derives from a woman between 40 and 55 years old with glioma. Some clones in this sample may be carry-over from other donors' samples. CDR3 bases: TGTGCCAGCAGTGGTAGATTCGGCGGGGGCTACAATGAGCAGTTCTTC. Its protein is CASSGRFGGGYNEQFF.